Below are 3 T cell receptor beta chains sequenced from a single sample in a study of beta chain features in type 1 diabetes. General observations from the study: A moderate, significant TCRB CDR3 shortening appeared in type 1 diabetes across four CD4+ subsets.

Their antigens remain unidentified. The study reverse transcribed the entire isolated RNA, so it sequenced expressed TCRB transcripts. TCRdb's table, derived via immunoSEQ multiplex PCR, lists solely in-frame clones and lacks some. Found here are hundreds of thousands of clones, around 15% of them singletons; the top ten hold 0.03% to 0.04%. The specimen sequenced was naive CD4+ T cells from blood. Source of these receptors: a man aged 18 to 30 with type 1 diabetes.

The chain is built from TRBV5-6 and TRBJ1-2; no definite D call. The germline CDR1 and CDR2 sequences are SGHDT and YYEEEE. The CDR3 extends over 14 amino acids. V was pared by 0 bases and J by 5 bases, with 11 bases between. The CDR3 DNA sequence: TGTGCCAGCAGCTTGGAGGGCGTTGGGTATGGCTACACCTTC. Protein product: CASSLEGVGYGYTF.

This clone was seen only a few times. V usage is TRBV28 and J usage is TRBJ2-4; D is unresolved. This CDR3 spans 14 amino acids. V was shortened by 7 bases and J by 0 bases, with 10 bases between the two germline ends. Germline V gene data show CDR1 as MDHEN and CDR2 as SYDVKM. The CDR3: CASTPVLAKNIQYF. As DNA, the CDR3 is TGTGCCAGCACCCCAGTGCTAGCCAAAAACATTCAGTACTTC.

This chain uses TRBV7-2 with TRBJ2-7; 7 bases match TRBD1. CDR1 SGHTA and CDR2 FQGNSA come from the germline V gene. There are 14 residues in the CDR3. The trim removed 5 bases at V and 5 bases at J, leaving 9 bases unmatched. In DNA form, the CDR3 reads TGTGCCAGCAGCCCCGGACAGGCAAACGACGAGCAGTACTTC. Residues: CASSPGQANDEQYF.